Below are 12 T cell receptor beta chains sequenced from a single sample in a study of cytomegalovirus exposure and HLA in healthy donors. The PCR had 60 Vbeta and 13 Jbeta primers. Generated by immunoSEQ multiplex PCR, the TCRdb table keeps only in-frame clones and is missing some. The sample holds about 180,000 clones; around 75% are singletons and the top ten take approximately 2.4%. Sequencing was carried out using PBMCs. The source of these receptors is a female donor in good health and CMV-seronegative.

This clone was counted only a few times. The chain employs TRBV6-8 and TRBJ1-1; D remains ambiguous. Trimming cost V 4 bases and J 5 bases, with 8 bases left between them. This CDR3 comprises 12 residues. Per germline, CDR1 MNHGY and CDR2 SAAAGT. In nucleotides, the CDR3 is TGTGCCAGCAGTTCGCGGGGTACTGAAGCTTTCTTT. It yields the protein CASSSRGTEAFF.

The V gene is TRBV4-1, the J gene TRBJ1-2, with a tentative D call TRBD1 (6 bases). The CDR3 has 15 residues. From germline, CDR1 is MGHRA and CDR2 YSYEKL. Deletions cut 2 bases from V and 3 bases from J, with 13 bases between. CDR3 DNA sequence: TGCGCCAGCAGCCAATCCCGTGGGGGCGACTATGGCTACACCTTC. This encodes CASSQSRGGDYGYTF.

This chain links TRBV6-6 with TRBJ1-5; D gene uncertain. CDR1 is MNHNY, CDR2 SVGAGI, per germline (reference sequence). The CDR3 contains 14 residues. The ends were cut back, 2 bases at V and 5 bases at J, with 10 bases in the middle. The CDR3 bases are TGTGCCAGCAGTTACCGCCCCCCGGATCAGCCCCAGCATTTT. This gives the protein CASSYRPPDQPQHF.

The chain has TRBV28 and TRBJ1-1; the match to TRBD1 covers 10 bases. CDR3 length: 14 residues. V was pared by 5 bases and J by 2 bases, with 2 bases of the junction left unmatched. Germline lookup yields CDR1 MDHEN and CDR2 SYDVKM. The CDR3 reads CASSMTGGNTEAFF. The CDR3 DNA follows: TGTGCCAGCAGTATGACAGGGGGCAACACTGAAGCTTTCTTT.

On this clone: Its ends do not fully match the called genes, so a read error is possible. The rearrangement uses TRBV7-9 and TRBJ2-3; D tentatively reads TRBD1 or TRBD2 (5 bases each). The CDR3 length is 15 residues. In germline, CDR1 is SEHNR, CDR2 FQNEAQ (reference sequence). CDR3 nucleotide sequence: TGTTCCAGCAGCTTAGGGGCGGGCGGCACAGATACGCAGTATTTT. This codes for CSSSLGAGGTDTQYF. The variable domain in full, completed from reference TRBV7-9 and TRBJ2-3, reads DTGVSQNPRHKITKRGQNVTFRCDPISEHNRLYWYRQTLGQGPEFLTYFQNEAQLEKSRLLSDRFSAERPKGSFSTLEIQRTEQGDSAMYLCSSSLGAGGTDTQYFGPGTRLTVL.

CDR3 sequence (DNA): TGCAGCGTCCCCGGGGGAGCGGGAGGAGGAGAGACCCAGTACTTC. Translation gives CSVPGGAGGGETQYF. The V call is TRBV29-1, the J call TRBJ2-5; TRBD2 agrees at 9 bases. Trimming removed 6 bases from V and 4 bases from J; junction bases left unmatched: 12. In germline, CDR1 is SQVTM, CDR2 ANQGSEA. The CDR3 spans 15 residues.

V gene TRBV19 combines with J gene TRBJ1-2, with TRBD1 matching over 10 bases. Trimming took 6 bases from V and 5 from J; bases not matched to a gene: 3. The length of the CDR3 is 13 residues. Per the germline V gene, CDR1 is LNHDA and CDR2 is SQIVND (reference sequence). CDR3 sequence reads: CASRKDRGYGYTF. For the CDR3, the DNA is TGTGCCAGTAGAAAGGACAGGGGGTATGGCTACACCTTC.

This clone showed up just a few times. The DNA for the CDR3 is TGTGCCAGCAGCCAGGGCTATGGCTACACCTTC. It specifies CASSQGYGYTF. This chain uses TRBV28 with TRBJ1-2; TRBD1 might be the D (5 bases). The CDR3 extends over 11 amino acids. Trimming took 6 bases from V and 4 from J, leaving 6 bases between them. Germline assignment: CDR1 MDHEN and CDR2 SYDVKM.

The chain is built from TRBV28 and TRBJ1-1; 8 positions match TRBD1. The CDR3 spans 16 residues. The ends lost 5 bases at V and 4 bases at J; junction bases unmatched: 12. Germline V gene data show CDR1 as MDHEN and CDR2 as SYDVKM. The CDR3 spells CASSQTGGGFGTEAFF. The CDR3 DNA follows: TGTGCCAGCAGTCAAACAGGGGGAGGTTTCGGCACTGAAGCTTTCTTT.

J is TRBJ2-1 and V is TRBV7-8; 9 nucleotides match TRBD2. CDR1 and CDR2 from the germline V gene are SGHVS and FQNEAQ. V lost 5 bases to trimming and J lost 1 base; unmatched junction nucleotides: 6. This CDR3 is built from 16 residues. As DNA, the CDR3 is TGTGCCAGCAGCCTAGGGGCGGGGGGGTCCTACAATGAGCAGTTCTTC. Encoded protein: CASSLGAGGSYNEQFF.

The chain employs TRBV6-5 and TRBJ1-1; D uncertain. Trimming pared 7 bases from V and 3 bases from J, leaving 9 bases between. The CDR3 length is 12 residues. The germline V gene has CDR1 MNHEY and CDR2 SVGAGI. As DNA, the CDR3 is TGTGCCAGCAACACCAATGACACTGAAGCTTTCTTT. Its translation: CASNTNDTEAFF.

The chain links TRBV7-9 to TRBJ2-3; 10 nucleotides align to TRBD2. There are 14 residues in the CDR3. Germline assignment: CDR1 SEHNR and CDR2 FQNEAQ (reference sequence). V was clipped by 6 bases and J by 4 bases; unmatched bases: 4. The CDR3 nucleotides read TGTGCCAGCAGGTCTCTAGCGGGAGCAGATACGCAGTATTTT. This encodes CASRSLAGADTQYF.